Listed here are 7 T cell receptor beta chains from one sample, sequenced in a study of blood T cell repertoires in COVID-19 (dated by TCRdb to between 2020 and 2021). The library was built by means of the immunoSEQ multiplex PCR assay. Sourced from immuneACCESS, this table was stored by TCRdb with only in-frame sequences that have V and J called. A share of the clones is absent; for the studies checked, an unresolved V gene accounts for under half, and the remainder has no known explanation. This sample holds over 50,000 clones; 80% to 90% were observed only once. About 3% of the sample goes to the ten largest clones. Sequencing was done on a sample of peripheral blood. These receptors were obtained from a human donor in a cohort sampled during active COVID-19.

The V and J genes are TRBV5-1 and TRBJ2-3; tentatively, D is TRBD2 (5 bases). CDR3 length: 16 residues. Per germline, CDR1 SGHRS and CDR2 YFSETQ. Trimming shortened V by 0 bases and J by 0 bases, and 11 bases separated the two germline ends. The CDR3 sequence: CASSLDGVYSTDTQYF. CDR3 DNA sequence: TGCGCCAGCAGCTTGGACGGGGTTTATAGCACAGATACGCAGTATTTT.

This rearrangement joins TRBV5-1 to TRBJ1-2, with TRBD1 as a possible D gene (6 bases). This CDR3 is built from 14 residues. V dropped 0 bases and J dropped 5 bases, with 11 bases sitting between them. Germline CDR1 reads SGHRS; CDR2 reads YFSETQ. CDR3 amino acids: CASSLGGGQYGYTF. For the CDR3, the DNA is TGCGCCAGCAGCTTGGGCGGGGGCCAATATGGCTACACCTTC.

V gene TRBV10-3 combines with J gene TRBJ2-7; the D gene is possibly TRBD1 (5 bases). Germline V gene data show CDR1 as ENHRY and CDR2 as SYGVKD. Deletions cut 3 bases from V and 3 bases from J, with 12 bases between. The CDR3 loop spans 14 amino acids. DNA of the CDR3: TGTGCCATCAGTGAAGGGCAGGGATACTACGAGCAGTACTTC. It translates to CAISEGQGYYEQYF.

This rearrangement joins TRBV6-6 to TRBJ1-1; 8 bases agree with TRBD1. Germline CDR1 and CDR2: MNHNY and SVGAGI (reference sequence). The V segment lost 8 bases and the J segment 5 bases; nucleotides outside the gene matches: 13. This CDR3 comprises 15 residues. Written as DNA, the CDR3 is TGTGCCAGCGGATCGGACAGGGACCAAGGGACTGAAGCTTTCTTT. It is translated as CASGSDRDQGTEAFF.

The chain joins TRBV25-1 to TRBJ2-2, with TRBD1 matching 10 bases. Trimming at V came to 3 bases and at J to 5 bases, leaving 6 bases not matched to a gene. The CDR3 loop spans 16 amino acids. Per the germline V gene, CDR1 is MGHDK and CDR2 is SYGVNS. The CDR3 reads CASSDFGQGGTGELFF. DNA for the CDR3: TGTGCCAGCAGTGATTTCGGACAGGGGGGAACCGGGGAGCTGTTTTTT. The full variable domain, rest sourced from reference TRBV25-1 and TRBJ2-2, is EADIYQTPRYLVIGTGKKITLECSQTMGHDKMYWYQQDPGMELHLIHYSYGVNSTEKGDLSSESTVSRIRTEHFPLTLESARPSHTSQYLCASSDFGQGGTGELFFGEGSRLTVL.

The rearrangement links TRBV2 to TRBJ2-7, with 7 bases that match TRBD2. J was trimmed by 2 bases and V by 4 bases; bases with no gene match: 2. The CDR3 runs to 13 residues. Germline CDR1 reads SNHLY; CDR2 reads FYNNEI. CDR3: CASSVGGTYEQYF. The CDR3 DNA is TGTGCCAGCAGTGTCGGGGGGACCTACGAGCAGTACTTC. The complete variable domain, with remaining parts taken from reference TRBV2 and TRBJ2-7, reads EPEVTQTPSHQVTQMGQEVILRCVPISNHLYFYWYRQILGQKVEFLVSFYNNEISEKSEIFDDQFSVERPDGSNFTLKIRSTKLEDSAMYFCASSVGGTYEQYFGPGTRLTVT.

In its sample, this clone was seen a few times. This chain links TRBV5-4 with TRBJ2-7, with 8 bases identical to TRBD2. The V and J ends lost 4 bases and 1 base, in that order; junction bases with no gene match: 10. The CDR3 has 16 amino acids. Per the germline V gene, CDR1 is SGHNT and CDR2 is YYREEE (reference sequence). This CDR3 reads CASSPTGGDGSYEQYF. For the CDR3, the DNA is TGTGCCAGCAGCCCAACGGGGGGGGATGGTTCCTACGAGCAGTACTTC. Combining the CDR3 with reference TRBV5-4 and TRBJ2-7 gives the whole variable domain ETGVTQSPTHLIKTRGQQVTLRCSSQSGHNTVSWYQQALGQGPQFIFQYYREEENGRGNFPPRFSGLQFPNYSSELNVNALELDDSALYLCASSPTGGDGSYEQYFGPGTRLTVT.